These T cell receptor beta chains were read from a single sample in a study of cytomegalovirus exposure and HLA in healthy donors. The repertoire was sequenced with immunoSEQ multiplex PCR; TCRdb's copy has only in-frame clones and lacks some. Altogether roughly 140,000 clones are present, roughly 80% being singletons, with the ten largest covering about 4.3%. Sequencing was done on a sample of PBMCs. Receptor source: a woman in her thirties or forties in good health and CMV-seropositive. Both conserved end residues are part of each CDR3. Each record gives: V gene, J gene, clone size, D gene, CDR3 protein, CDR3 DNA. The D gene is left open where the match is weak. Size values are once, few and many counts, or a class for expanded clones, and some rows have none.

v_call: TRBV6-1; j_call: TRBJ1-1; clone_size: NA; d_call: NA; cdr3_aa: CASSGLKNTEAFF; cdr3_nt: TGTGCCAGCAGTGGACTTAAGAACACTGAAGCTTTCTTT
v_call: TRBV27; j_call: TRBJ2-3; clone_size: NA; d_call: TRBD2; cdr3_aa: CASRVLAVTDTQYF; cdr3_nt: TGTGCCAGCAGAGTACTAGCGGTCACAGATACGCAGTATTTT
v_call: TRBV7-9; j_call: TRBJ2-3; clone_size: NA; d_call: TRBD2; cdr3_aa: CASSREGTGDTQYF; cdr3_nt: TGTGCCAGCAGCCGGGAGGGTACTGGAGATACGCAGTATTTT
v_call: TRBV30; j_call: TRBJ2-2; clone_size: NA; d_call: NA; cdr3_aa: CAWGRTGELFF; cdr3_nt: TGTGCCTGGGGGAGAACCGGGGAGCTGTTTTTT
v_call: TRBV7-9; j_call: TRBJ2-1; clone_size: NA; d_call: TRBD2; cdr3_aa: CSSSFTGGVRFF; cdr3_nt: TGTTCCAGCAGCTTTACTGGGGGGGTACGGTTCTTC
v_call: TRBV19; j_call: TRBJ1-6; clone_size: few; d_call: TRBD1; cdr3_aa: CASSIGTGTESPLHF; cdr3_nt: TGTGCCAGTAGTATCGGGACAGGGACGGAATCACCCCTCCACTTT
v_call: TRBV6-6; j_call: TRBJ2-1; clone_size: NA; d_call: TRBD1; cdr3_aa: CASNPGGSYNEQFF; cdr3_nt: TGTGCCAGCAACCCAGGGGGCTCCTACAATGAGCAGTTCTTC
v_call: TRBV10-3; j_call: TRBJ1-5; clone_size: NA; d_call: TRBD1; cdr3_aa: CAISDPGQGNQPQHF; cdr3_nt: TGTGCCATCAGTGACCCGGGACAGGGCAATCAGCCCCAGCATTTT
v_call: TRBV7-2; j_call: TRBJ1-5; clone_size: few; d_call: TRBD1; cdr3_aa: CASSPQGLYNQPQHF; cdr3_nt: TGTGCCAGCAGCCCACAGGGGCTTTACAATCAGCCCCAGCATTTT
v_call: TRBV18; j_call: TRBJ2-1; clone_size: NA; d_call: NA; cdr3_aa: CASSRYAAGRNNEQFF; cdr3_nt: TGTGCCAGCTCACGATACGCGGCGGGTCGAAACAATGAGCAGTTCTTC
v_call: TRBV2; j_call: TRBJ2-1; clone_size: NA; d_call: TRBD1; cdr3_aa: CASSEWSGTGLYNEQFF; cdr3_nt: TGTGCCAGCAGTGAATGGTCCGGGACAGGGCTATACAATGAGCAGTTCTTC
v_call: TRBV7-9; j_call: TRBJ2-6; clone_size: few; d_call: NA; cdr3_aa: CASSLESGANVLTF; cdr3_nt: TGTGCCAGCAGCCTTGAGTCTGGGGCCAACGTCCTGACTTTC
v_call: TRBV7-6; j_call: TRBJ1-3; clone_size: few; d_call: NA; cdr3_aa: CASSSPPGGKSSGNTIYF; cdr3_nt: TGTGCCAGCAGCTCACCTCCCGGGGGGAAATCCTCTGGAAACACCATATATTTT
v_call: TRBV2; j_call: TRBJ1-2; clone_size: NA; d_call: NA; cdr3_aa: CASSRDLNYGYTF; cdr3_nt: TGTGCCAGCAGTCGTGACTTAAACTATGGCTACACCTTC
v_call: TRBV6-5; j_call: TRBJ2-7; clone_size: NA; d_call: NA; cdr3_aa: CASSYGGSGYEQYF; cdr3_nt: TGTGCCAGCAGTTACGGGGGCAGTGGTTACGAGCAGTACTTC
v_call: TRBV7-8; j_call: TRBJ2-7; clone_size: few; d_call: TRBD1; cdr3_aa: CASSQGQGPYEQYF; cdr3_nt: TGTGCCAGCAGCCAGGGACAGGGTCCCTACGAGCAGTACTTC
v_call: TRBV7-6; j_call: TRBJ2-2; clone_size: NA; d_call: NA; cdr3_aa: CASSLPRATGELFF; cdr3_nt: TGTGCCAGCAGCTTGCCGAGGGCAACCGGGGAGCTGTTTTTT
v_call: TRBV19; j_call: TRBJ1-2; clone_size: NA; d_call: NA; cdr3_aa: CASSTIVADYGYTF; cdr3_nt: TGTGCCAGTAGTACAATCGTGGCAGACTATGGCTACACCTTC
v_call: TRBV9; j_call: TRBJ2-7; clone_size: NA; d_call: NA; cdr3_aa: CASSGGVGGFEQYF; cdr3_nt: TGTGCCAGCAGCGGCGGGGTGGGAGGTTTCGAGCAGTACTTC
v_call: TRBV7-9; j_call: TRBJ2-5; clone_size: NA; d_call: NA; cdr3_aa: CSSSLVEETQYF; cdr3_nt: TGTTCCAGCAGCTTAGTAGAGGAGACCCAGTACTTC
v_call: TRBV6-6; j_call: TRBJ1-2; clone_size: NA; d_call: NA; cdr3_aa: CASTVDRLLGYTF; cdr3_nt: TGTGCCAGCACCGTAGACAGGCTACTCGGCTACACCTTC
v_call: TRBV30; j_call: TRBJ1-2; clone_size: NA; d_call: TRBD1; cdr3_aa: CAWRWGTGGYYGYTF; cdr3_nt: TGTGCCTGGAGATGGGGGACAGGTGGATACTATGGCTACACCTTC
v_call: TRBV5-1; j_call: TRBJ2-7; clone_size: NA; d_call: TRBD1; cdr3_aa: CASSEGQGVGEQYF; cdr3_nt: TGCGCCAGCAGCGAGGGACAGGGGGTTGGGGAGCAGTACTTC
v_call: TRBV9; j_call: TRBJ2-7; clone_size: NA; d_call: TRBD1; cdr3_aa: CASSKGQGTYEQYF; cdr3_nt: TGTGCCAGCAGTAAAGGACAGGGGACGTACGAGCAGTACTTC
v_call: TRBV7-9; j_call: TRBJ2-1; clone_size: NA; d_call: TRBD1; cdr3_aa: CASSLGDSSYNEQFF; cdr3_nt: TGTGCCAGCAGCTTAGGGGACAGCTCCTACAATGAGCAGTTCTTC
v_call: TRBV27; j_call: TRBJ2-3; clone_size: NA; d_call: NA; cdr3_aa: CASSRAFPGADTQYF; cdr3_nt: TGTGCCAGCAGCCGGGCGTTCCCCGGGGCAGATACGCAGTATTTT
v_call: TRBV30; j_call: TRBJ2-7; clone_size: NA; d_call: TRBD2; cdr3_aa: CAWSRGGSLYEQYF; cdr3_nt: TGTGCCTGGAGTAGAGGCGGGAGTCTTTACGAGCAGTACTTC
v_call: TRBV10-2; j_call: TRBJ2-3; clone_size: NA; d_call: TRBD2; cdr3_aa: CASSPRLALSTDTQYF; cdr3_nt: TGCGCCAGCAGCCCTAGACTAGCGCTTAGCACAGATACGCAGTATTTT
v_call: TRBV5-1; j_call: TRBJ2-5; clone_size: NA; d_call: TRBD2; cdr3_aa: CASSLASRGEETQYF; cdr3_nt: TGCGCCAGCAGCTTGGCCTCGCGGGGGGAAGAGACCCAGTACTTC
v_call: TRBV7-9; j_call: TRBJ2-7; clone_size: NA; d_call: TRBD2; cdr3_aa: CASSLGLAGAYEQYF; cdr3_nt: TGTGCCAGCAGCTTAGGTTTAGCGGGAGCCTACGAGCAGTACTTC
v_call: TRBV27; j_call: TRBJ2-3; clone_size: NA; d_call: NA; cdr3_aa: CASRAWRISKGADTQYF; cdr3_nt: TGTGCCAGCAGAGCCTGGAGAATCTCGAAAGGTGCAGATACGCAGTATTTT
v_call: TRBV7-3; j_call: TRBJ2-5; clone_size: NA; d_call: NA; cdr3_aa: CASSRGSGTVETQYF; cdr3_nt: TGTGCCAGCAGCCGCGGTTCCGGGACTGTAGAGACCCAGTACTTC
v_call: TRBV19; j_call: TRBJ1-1; clone_size: NA; d_call: TRBD1; cdr3_aa: CASSKTSGQPNTEAFF; cdr3_nt: TGTGCCAGTAGTAAAACTTCGGGACAGCCTAACACTGAAGCTTTCTTT
v_call: TRBV29-1; j_call: TRBJ1-2; clone_size: NA; d_call: TRBD1; cdr3_aa: CSVEVARGLYGYTF; cdr3_nt: TGCAGCGTTGAAGTGGCGAGGGGGCTCTATGGCTACACCTTC
v_call: TRBV5-1; j_call: TRBJ2-2; clone_size: NA; d_call: TRBD2; cdr3_aa: CASSPGLAGGRWAGELFF; cdr3_nt: TGCGCCAGCAGCCCTGGACTAGCGGGGGGCCGGTGGGCCGGGGAGCTGTTTTTT
v_call: TRBV9; j_call: TRBJ1-1; clone_size: NA; d_call: TRBD1; cdr3_aa: CASSVGTGGPLFF; cdr3_nt: TGTGCCAGCAGCGTAGGGACAGGGGGCCCCCTTTTCTTT
v_call: TRBV7-2; j_call: TRBJ2-2; clone_size: few; d_call: TRBD2; cdr3_aa: CASSFSGVASHTGELFF; cdr3_nt: TGTGCCAGCAGCTTTAGCGGGGTCGCTAGTCACACCGGGGAGCTGTTTTTT
v_call: TRBV7-8; j_call: TRBJ1-3; clone_size: NA; d_call: NA; cdr3_aa: CASSPPVTPSGNTIYF; cdr3_nt: TGTGCCAGCAGCCCGCCGGTGACTCCCTCTGGAAACACCATATATTTT
v_call: TRBV27; j_call: TRBJ1-2; clone_size: NA; d_call: TRBD1; cdr3_aa: CASSASGGAVGYTF; cdr3_nt: TGTGCCAGCAGTGCTTCAGGGGGCGCGGTTGGCTACACCTTC
v_call: TRBV27; j_call: TRBJ2-1; clone_size: NA; d_call: NA; cdr3_aa: CASSLGVNEQFF; cdr3_nt: TGTGCCAGCAGTTTAGGAGTCAATGAGCAGTTCTTC
v_call: TRBV11-3; j_call: TRBJ1-6; clone_size: NA; d_call: TRBD1; cdr3_aa: CASSLGRQGDSPLHF; cdr3_nt: TGTGCCAGCAGCTTAGGACGGCAGGGGGATTCACCCCTCCACTTT
v_call: TRBV4-2; j_call: TRBJ2-7; clone_size: NA; d_call: TRBD2; cdr3_aa: CASSQVTGLAGGSSYEQYF; cdr3_nt: TGTGCCAGCAGCCAAGTCACGGGACTAGCGGGGGGGAGCTCCTACGAGCAGTACTTC
v_call: TRBV4-1; j_call: TRBJ2-7; clone_size: few; d_call: NA; cdr3_aa: CASSQDQGPYEQYF; cdr3_nt: TGCGCCAGCAGCCAAGATCAGGGCCCCTACGAGCAGTACTTC
v_call: TRBV6-5; j_call: TRBJ2-4; clone_size: NA; d_call: NA; cdr3_aa: CASSYLDIIAKNIQYF; cdr3_nt: TGTGCCAGCAGTTACTTGGACATAATAGCCAAAAACATTCAGTACTTC
v_call: TRBV7-3; j_call: TRBJ2-2; clone_size: few; d_call: NA; cdr3_aa: CASSLSGTGELFF; cdr3_nt: TGTGCCAGCAGCTTATCAGGGACCGGGGAGCTGTTTTTT
v_call: TRBV29-1; j_call: TRBJ1-1; clone_size: NA; d_call: TRBD1; cdr3_aa: CSGRTGTTNTEAFF; cdr3_nt: TGCAGCGGCCGGACAGGAACAACGAACACTGAAGCTTTCTTT
v_call: TRBV7-9; j_call: TRBJ1-4; clone_size: NA; d_call: NA; cdr3_aa: CASSLLNEKLFF; cdr3_nt: TGTGCCAGCAGCTTGTTAAATGAAAAACTGTTTTTT
v_call: TRBV29-1; j_call: TRBJ2-2; clone_size: NA; d_call: NA; cdr3_aa: CSAEGGTGELFF; cdr3_nt: TGCAGCGCCGAAGGGGGCACCGGGGAGCTGTTTTTT
v_call: TRBV5-4; j_call: TRBJ1-1; clone_size: NA; d_call: NA; cdr3_aa: CASSLEVGRAPEAFF; cdr3_nt: TGTGCCAGCAGCTTGGAGGTCGGCAGGGCCCCTGAAGCTTTCTTT
v_call: TRBV7-9; j_call: TRBJ2-4; clone_size: NA; d_call: TRBD1; cdr3_aa: CASSLLTGKNIQYF; cdr3_nt: TGTGCCAGCAGCTTGTTGACAGGGAAAAACATTCAGTACTTC
v_call: TRBV6-5; j_call: TRBJ2-3; clone_size: few; d_call: NA; cdr3_aa: CASSYFGQGTDTQYF; cdr3_nt: TGTGCCAGCAGTTATTTTGGGCAGGGAACAGATACGCAGTATTTT
v_call: TRBV9; j_call: TRBJ1-5; clone_size: NA; d_call: NA; cdr3_aa: CASSVGGEPNQPQHF; cdr3_nt: TGTGCCAGCAGCGTAGGGGGCGAACCCAATCAGCCCCAGCATTTT
v_call: TRBV19; j_call: TRBJ1-1; clone_size: few; d_call: NA; cdr3_aa: CASKDRWNTEAFF; cdr3_nt: TGTGCCAGTAAGGACAGATGGAACACTGAAGCTTTCTTT
v_call: TRBV28; j_call: TRBJ1-1; clone_size: once; d_call: TRBD1; cdr3_aa: CASSLSRQGGKTEAFF; cdr3_nt: TGTGCCAGCAGTTTATCCCGACAGGGGGGAAAAACTGAAGCTTTCTTT
v_call: TRBV5-1; j_call: TRBJ1-2; clone_size: once; d_call: NA; cdr3_aa: CASSLDSWGYTF; cdr3_nt: TGCGCCAGCAGCTTGGACAGTTGGGGCTACACCTTC
v_call: TRBV28; j_call: TRBJ2-7; clone_size: NA; d_call: NA; cdr3_aa: CASSLLGASYEQYF; cdr3_nt: TGTGCCAGCAGTTTATTGGGGGCCTCCTACGAGCAGTACTTC
v_call: TRBV5-6; j_call: TRBJ2-7; clone_size: few; d_call: TRBD1; cdr3_aa: CASRAGTGIYEQYF; cdr3_nt: TGTGCCAGCAGGGCCGGGACAGGGATCTACGAGCAGTACTTC
v_call: TRBV6-5; j_call: TRBJ1-2; clone_size: NA; d_call: NA; cdr3_aa: CASSPGQVYGYTF; cdr3_nt: TGTGCCAGCAGCCCGGGACAAGTCTATGGCTACACCTTC
v_call: TRBV6-1; j_call: TRBJ1-2; clone_size: NA; d_call: NA; cdr3_aa: CASNLNYGYTF; cdr3_nt: TGTGCCAGCAATCTTAACTATGGCTACACCTTC